This is a list of T cell receptor beta chains from one sample in a study of CD8+ T cells in alopecia areata. The table came from immunoSEQ multiplex PCR; TCRdb's copy has only in-frame clones and leaves some out. The data show 200,000 to 250,000 clones, 67% seen once. The source was CD4+ T cells sorted from blood, collected at week 0. The receptors originated from a human donor with alopecia areata. CDR3s include the opening cysteine and the closing phenylalanine or tryptophan. The D gene is left open where the match is weak. For some rows the clone size is stated as once, few or many, or as a class when expanded; others skip it.

j_gene: TRBJ1-2
abundance: .
d_gene: .
v_gene: TRBV7-9
CDR3aa: CASSLAADLHTF
CDR3nt: TGTGCCAGCAGCTTAGCGGCGGACTTGCACACCTTC

j_gene: TRBJ1-2
abundance: .
d_gene: .
v_gene: TRBV30
CDR3aa: CAWSLQGSGYGYTF
CDR3nt: TGTGCCTGGAGTCTACAAGGGTCGGGCTATGGCTACACCTTC

j_gene: TRBJ1-2
abundance: .
d_gene: .
v_gene: TRBV7-9
CDR3aa: CASSSGEHGYTF
CDR3nt: TGTGCCAGCAGCTCGGGAGAGCATGGCTACACCTTC

j_gene: TRBJ1-2
abundance: .
d_gene: TRBD1
v_gene: TRBV5-5
CDR3aa: CASSLAQGTGGGYTF
CDR3nt: TGTGCCAGCAGCTTAGCCCAAGGGACAGGGGGCGGCTACACCTTC

j_gene: TRBJ2-3
abundance: .
d_gene: .
v_gene: TRBV5-6
CDR3aa: CASSLAHSTDTQYF
CDR3nt: TGTGCCAGCAGCTTGGCGCACAGCACAGATACGCAGTATTTT

j_gene: TRBJ2-1
abundance: .
d_gene: .
v_gene: TRBV27
CDR3aa: CASSPLGNEQFF
CDR3nt: TGTGCCAGCAGTCCCCTCGGCAATGAGCAGTTCTTC

j_gene: TRBJ1-3
abundance: .
d_gene: .
v_gene: TRBV30
CDR3aa: CAWDRGDSGNTIYF
CDR3nt: TGTGCCTGGGACCGAGGGGACTCTGGAAACACCATATATTTT

j_gene: TRBJ1-2
abundance: .
d_gene: .
v_gene: TRBV4-2
CDR3aa: CASSRERGLNYGYTF
CDR3nt: TGTGCCAGCAGCCGTGAAAGGGGCCTCAACTATGGCTACACCTTC

j_gene: TRBJ1-2
abundance: .
d_gene: .
v_gene: TRBV4-1
CDR3aa: CASSQVAGSPDYGYTF
CDR3nt: TGCGCCAGCAGCCAAGTAGCGGGCAGTCCGGACTATGGCTACACCTTC

j_gene: TRBJ2-5
abundance: few
d_gene: TRBD1
v_gene: TRBV29-1
CDR3aa: CSVSGTGKETQYF
CDR3nt: TGCAGCGTTTCCGGGACAGGGAAAGAGACCCAGTACTTC